The 25 T cell receptor beta chains presented below share a single source sample, sequenced in a study of cytomegalovirus exposure and HLA in healthy donors. Primers included in the PCR were 60 Vbeta and 13 Jbeta primers. Method: immunoSEQ multiplex PCR; TCRdb's copy keeps in-frame clones and lacks some. The table shows approximately 200,000 clones, with 79% occurring only once. Sequenced: PBMCs. Receptor source: a girl aged 10 to 17 in good health and CMV-seropositive.

The chain is built from TRBV6-6 and TRBJ1-1; the D is unclear. Germline V lookup: CDR1 MNHNY, CDR2 SVGAGI (reference sequence). The ends were cut back, 0 bases at V and 1 base at J, with 6 bases in the middle. The CDR3 contains 14 residues. This CDR3 reads CASSYSSRNTEAFF. CDR3 nucleotide sequence: TGTGCCAGCAGTTACTCGTCCAGGAACACTGAAGCTTTCTTT.

This chain uses TRBV4-2 with TRBJ2-7; TRBD2 matches at 7 bases. Trimming removed 3 bases from V and 4 bases from J; junction bases left unmatched: 6. The CDR3 is 14 residues long. The germline CDR1 and CDR2 sequences are LGHNA and YNFKEQ. The CDR3 region is CASSQGLAVYEQYF. The CDR3 DNA is TGTGCCAGCAGCCAGGGGCTAGCGGTTTACGAGCAGTACTTC.

The genes are TRBV29-1 and TRBJ2-3, with D maybe TRBD2 (5 bases). V was shortened by 6 bases and J by 4 bases, with 20 bases between the two germline ends. The CDR3 totals 15 residues. The germline gives CDR1 SQVTM, CDR2 ANQGSEA. The CDR3 is CSVAPEGLFSDTQYF. The CDR3 DNA is TGCAGCGTCGCCCCCGAGGGTCTGTTCTCAGATACGCAGTATTTT.

This clone was observed a handful of times. J is TRBJ1-1 and V is TRBV4-3, with D possibly being TRBD1 (5 bases). Germline V gene data show CDR1 as LGHNA and CDR2 as YSLEER. The CDR3 totals 15 residues. V lost 0 bases and J lost 0, with 8 bases in between. Here the CDR3 reads CASSQEVQVNTEAFF. The CDR3 nucleotides read TGCGCCAGCAGCCAAGAAGTACAGGTGAACACTGAAGCTTTCTTT.

This sequence joins TRBV2 and TRBJ1-5, with D possibly being TRBD1 (5 bases). V dropped 7 bases and J dropped 6 bases, with 16 bases sitting between them. Germline V CDR1 and CDR2: SNHLY, FYNNEI. The CDR3 consists of 14 residues. This chain's CDR3 is CASIGTNGGQPQHF. The CDR3 DNA sequence: TGTGCCAGCATTGGTACGAACGGGGGTCAGCCCCAGCATTTT.

The genes are TRBV7-6 and TRBJ2-7, with 11 bases fitting TRBD1. Looked up from germline, CDR1 is SGHVS and CDR2 is FNYEAQ. V shed 5 bases and J 6 bases; nucleotides not matched to a gene: 15. The CDR3 extends over 17 amino acids. The CDR3 DNA is TGTGCCAGCAGCAAAAACCGACCCTTCGGGACAGGGGGCGAGCAGTACTTC. This gives the protein CASSKNRPFGTGGEQYF.

On this clone itself: This likely comes from a read error, as the CDR3 has no conserved phenylalanine or tryptophan at its end. It is unclear where the CDR3 begins or ends on the DNA, so no DNA is shown, and the CDR3 is as TCRdb lists it. The chain couples TRBV18 to TRBJ1-3; the table's TRBD1 call for D was not verified on the DNA. Germline CDR1 is KGHSH and CDR2 is LQKENI. Both ends counted, the CDR3 spans 12 residues. The CDR3 loop reads CASSPPKGQPLV.

This chain links TRBV4-1 with TRBJ1-1; 9 bases line up with TRBD1. J lost 5 bases, V lost 4 bases, and 14 bases had no gene match. This CDR3 has 17 residues. CDR1 and CDR2 (germline): MGHRA, YSYEKL. Written as DNA, the CDR3 is TGCGCCAGCAGCCCACGGGACAGGGAAGATAAGGGAACTGAAGCTTTCTTT. Translation: CASSPRDREDKGTEAFF.

This clone has more than one count but fewer than ten. V usage is TRBV10-3 and J usage is TRBJ2-3, with 8 bases identical to TRBD2. The CDR3 runs to 16 residues. With V trimmed by 0 bases and J by 3 bases, 5 bases remained unmatched. Looked up from germline, CDR1 is ENHRY and CDR2 is SYGVKD. The DNA of the CDR3 is TGTGCCATCAGTGAGTCGAAAGTAGCGGGGACAGATACGCAGTATTTT. Protein sequence: CAISESKVAGTDTQYF.

This clone was counted only a few times. The rearrangement uses TRBV6-1 and TRBJ1-2, with D perhaps matching TRBD1 (5 bases). Germline CDR1 reads MNHNS; CDR2 reads SASEGT. The CDR3 has 15 amino acids. The germline V and J ends were trimmed by 8 bases and 2 bases, with 18 bases remaining between them. The CDR3 region has the DNA TGTGCCAGCTTCGGGCAGGGCTGGGGCAACTATGGCTACACCTTC. Protein product: CASFGQGWGNYGYTF.

This clone occurred a few times. The chain joins TRBV5-6 to TRBJ2-5; the D gene is possibly TRBD1 (6 bases). Per the germline V gene, CDR1 is SGHDT and CDR2 is YYEEEE. Trimming pared 0 bases from V and 5 bases from J, leaving 8 bases between. CDR3 size: 13 residues. CDR3 in DNA: TGTGCCAGCAGCTTGGCTGGGGGCGAGACCCAGTACTTC. This encodes CASSLAGGETQYF.

V usage is TRBV4-3 and J usage is TRBJ2-1, with 7 bases that match TRBD2. The CDR3 extends over 17 amino acids. Looked up from germline, CDR1 is LGHNA and CDR2 is YSLEER. Germline trimming cut 2 bases from V and 7 bases from J; bases unmatched to any gene: 14. CDR3 in DNA: TGCGCCAGCAGCCAAAAGCCGGGACTACTGAGAAATAATGAGCAGTTCTTC. It is translated as CASSQKPGLLRNNEQFF.

This clone was observed a single time. The chain joins TRBV5-4 to TRBJ2-7; maybe TRBD2 (5 bases). The length of the CDR3 is 15 residues. V gave up 5 bases and J gave up 3 bases, with 18 bases separating them. Germline V gene data show CDR1 as SGHNT and CDR2 as YYREEE (reference sequence). The DNA of the CDR3 is TGTGCCAGCAGTCCCTCATACGGGAAACACTACGAGCAGTACTTC. It specifies CASSPSYGKHYEQYF.

V is TRBV5-4 and J is TRBJ1-5; 10 positions match TRBD1. The CDR3 extends over 14 amino acids. Trimming removed 3 bases from V and 5 bases from J; junction bases left unmatched: 2. CDR1 SGHNT and CDR2 YYREEE come from the germline V gene (reference sequence). CDR3 sequence: CASSSGQGDQPQHF. CDR3 bases: TGTGCCAGCAGCTCAGGACAGGGGGATCAGCCCCAGCATTTT. The variable domain in full, completed from reference TRBV5-4 and TRBJ1-5, reads ETGVTQSPTHLIKTRGQQVTLRCSSQSGHNTVSWYQQALGQGPQFIFQYYREEENGRGNFPPRFSGLQFPNYSSELNVNALELDDSALYLCASSSGQGDQPQHFGDGTRLSIL.

In its sample, this clone was seen a few times. The V gene is TRBV5-1, the J gene TRBJ1-2, with 7 bases fitting TRBD1. V shed 4 bases and J 7 bases; nucleotides not matched to a gene: 7. The germline gives CDR1 SGHRS, CDR2 YFSETQ. This CDR3 has 13 amino acids. DNA for the CDR3: TGCGCCAGCAGCCGCACAGGGGAAAGTGGCTACACCTTC. This translates into CASSRTGESGYTF.

The chain couples TRBV5-1 to TRBJ1-4; 10 bases fit TRBD1. From germline, CDR1 is SGHRS and CDR2 YFSETQ. V lost 4 bases to trimming and J lost 8 bases; unmatched junction nucleotides: 8. The CDR3 totals 15 residues. CDR3 nucleotide sequence: TGCGCCAGCAGCAAGGGGACAGGGGTAGAAGAAAAACTGTTTTTT. Its translation is CASSKGTGVEEKLFF.

V and J are TRBV5-1 and TRBJ2-5; no definite D call. The CDR3 is 17 amino acids. Germline V gives CDR1 SGHRS, CDR2 YFSETQ. Trimming cost V 3 bases and J 0 bases, with 18 bases left between them. Written as DNA, the CDR3 is TGCGCCAGCAGCTCCGGCACCAGGCCCTCGTACCAAGAGACCCAGTACTTC. Translating it yields CASSSGTRPSYQETQYF.

Concerning this clone itself: This sample also contains other DNA sequences that code for the same CDR3. The rearrangement joins TRBV7-9 to TRBJ2-7; no clear D. V gave up 2 bases and J gave up 7 bases, with 6 bases separating them. This CDR3 is built from 11 residues. CDR1 is SEHNR and CDR2 is FQNEAQ in the germline V gene (reference sequence). CDR3 residues: CASSLRGEQYF. The CDR3 nucleotides read TGTGCCAGCAGCTTACGAGGAGAGCAGTACTTC. The full variable domain, in which reference TRBV7-9 and TRBJ2-7 provide the parts outside the CDR3, is DTGVSQNPRHKITKRGQNVTFRCDPISEHNRLYWYRQTLGQGPEFLTYFQNEAQLEKSRLLSDRFSAERPKGSFSTLEIQRTEQGDSAMYLCASSLRGEQYFGPGTRLTVT.

A few counts support this clone. The genes are TRBV29-1 and TRBJ2-7; possibly TRBD1 for D (6 bases). V lost 3 bases to trimming and J lost 2 bases, with 11 bases between them. This CDR3 is 13 amino acids long. Germline lookup yields CDR1 SQVTM and CDR2 ANQGSEA. The DNA of the CDR3 is TGCAGCGTTGAGGGACACAACCCCTACGAGCAGTACTTC. Amino acid sequence: CSVEGHNPYEQYF.

The chain is built from TRBV9 and TRBJ2-7; D might be TRBD1 (6 bases). Trimming removed 4 bases from V and 2 bases from J, with 13 bases in between. The CDR3 is 14 amino acids. Germline-derived CDR1 and CDR2 are SGDLS and YYNGEE. This CDR3 is CASSPSTGPYEQYF. CDR3 DNA: TGTGCCAGCAGCCCTTCCACAGGGCCCTACGAGCAGTACTTC.

The chain joins TRBV27 to TRBJ1-2, with D uncertain. The CDR3 totals 17 residues. V dropped 0 bases and J dropped 4 bases, with 18 bases sitting between them. CDR1 is MNHEY, CDR2 SMNVEV, per germline (reference sequence). The CDR3 DNA is TGTGCCAGCAGTTTATCGGTTAGCGGCAAACCCGTCTATGGCTACACCTTC. Its protein product is CASSLSVSGKPVYGYTF.

This clone has more than one count but fewer than ten. The genes are TRBV5-5 and TRBJ1-5; a weak D match, TRBD1 (6 bases). The germline V gene encodes CDR1 SGHKS and CDR2 YYEKEE (reference sequence). The CDR3 covers 14 residues. With 2 bases removed from V and 4 bases from J, the gap between germline ends came to 10 bases. CDR3: CASSLGGFNQPQHF. The CDR3 DNA sequence: TGTGCCAGCAGCTTAGGGGGTTTTAATCAGCCCCAGCATTTT.

The V and J genes are TRBV5-6 and TRBJ2-2; TRBD2 might be the D (5 bases). The germline V gene has CDR1 SGHDT and CDR2 YYEEEE. The CDR3 is 16 residues long. The ends were cut back, 5 bases at V and 2 bases at J, with 16 bases in the middle. In DNA, the CDR3 is TGTGCCAGCAGTTCCCCTCCCAGCGGAAACACCGGGGAGCTGTTTTTT. This gives the protein CASSSPPSGNTGELFF.

V and J are TRBV7-6 and TRBJ2-2; D remains ambiguous. The CDR3 covers 13 residues. The ends were cut back, 4 bases at V and 0 bases at J, with 3 bases in the middle. From germline, CDR1 is SGHVS and CDR2 FNYEAQ. CDR3 amino acids: CASSSANTGELFF. In nucleotides, the CDR3 is TGTGCCAGCAGCTCGGCGAACACCGGGGAGCTGTTTTTT.

V gene TRBV23-1 combines with J gene TRBJ2-5, with 7 bases lining up with TRBD2. TRBV23-1 has ORF status, its function being uncertain. The CDR3 contains 18 residues. The junction had 16 bases not matched to a gene; V was cut back by 2 bases and J by 4 bases. This chain's CDR3 is CASSQPRRLAGGIETQYF. The DNA of the CDR3 is TGCGCCAGCAGTCAACCCCGCAGACTAGCAGGAGGTATAGAGACCCAGTACTTC.